This TCR beta chain was retrieved from a study of T cells in Graves' hyperthyroidism and ophthalmopathy. Study results and limitations: Most clonotypes that expanded in the thyroid above 0.001 also showed up in blood.

Enrolled ophthalmopathy patients presented with a Clinical Activity Score of at least 3, a NOSPECS grade of at least 4, and disease duration under 3 months. It was uncontrolled infection, other autoimmune disease, pregnancy or lactation that excluded patients. The TCR beta CDR3 regions underwent amplification using RNA transcripts as the source. When the TCR CDR3 underwent first-round RT-PCR, the HTBI primer set was used. TCRdb redid the calling of the multiplex PCR reads with MiXCR, one entry per CDR3 protein. The sample carries fewer than 650,000 distinct CDR3 sequences, 14% recorded once. As to this clonotype: Its antigen is not identified.

With V trimmed by 5 bases and J by 3 bases, 6 bases remained unmatched. Germline V gives CDR1 LNHDA, CDR2 SQIVND (reference sequence). This CDR3 comprises 16 residues. J is TRBJ2-1 and V is TRBV19; TRBD2 matches at 11 bases. Sequences were obtained from blood. The TCR was taken from a woman younger than 35 with Graves' ophthalmopathy. This CDR3 is CASSPRLAGFYNEQFF. As DNA, the CDR3 is TGTGCCAGTAGTCCCAGACTAGCGGGGTTCTACAATGAGCAGTTCTTC.